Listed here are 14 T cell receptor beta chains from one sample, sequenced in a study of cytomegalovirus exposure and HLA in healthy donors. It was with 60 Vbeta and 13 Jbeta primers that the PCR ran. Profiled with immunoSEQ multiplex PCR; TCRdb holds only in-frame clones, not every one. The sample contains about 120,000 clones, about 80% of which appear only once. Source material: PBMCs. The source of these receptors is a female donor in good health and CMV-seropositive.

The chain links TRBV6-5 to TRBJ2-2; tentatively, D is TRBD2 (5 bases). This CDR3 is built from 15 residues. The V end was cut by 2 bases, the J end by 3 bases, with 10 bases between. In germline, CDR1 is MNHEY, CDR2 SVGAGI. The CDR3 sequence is CASSYRGLDTGELFF. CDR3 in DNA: TGTGCCAGCAGTTACCGGGGATTGGACACCGGGGAGCTGTTTTTT.

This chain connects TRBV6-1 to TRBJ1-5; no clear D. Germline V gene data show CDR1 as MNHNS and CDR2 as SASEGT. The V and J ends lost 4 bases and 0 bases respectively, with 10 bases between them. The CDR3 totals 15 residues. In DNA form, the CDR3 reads TGTGCCAGCAGTGGGAGCAGCTATAGCAATCAGCCCCAGCATTTT. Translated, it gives CASSGSSYSNQPQHF.

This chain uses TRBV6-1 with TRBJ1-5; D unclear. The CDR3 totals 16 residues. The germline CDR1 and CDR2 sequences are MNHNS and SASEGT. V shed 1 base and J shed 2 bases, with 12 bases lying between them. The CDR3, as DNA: TGTGCCAGCAGTGAAGGGGTCGGACTACGCAATCAGCCCCAGCATTTT. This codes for CASSEGVGLRNQPQHF.

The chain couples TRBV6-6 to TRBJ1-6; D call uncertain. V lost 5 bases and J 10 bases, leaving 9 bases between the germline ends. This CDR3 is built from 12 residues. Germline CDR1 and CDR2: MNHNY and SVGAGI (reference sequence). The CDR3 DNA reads TGTGCCAGCAGTGTGGGTAGCTCACCCCTCCACTTT. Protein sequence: CASSVGSSPLHF.

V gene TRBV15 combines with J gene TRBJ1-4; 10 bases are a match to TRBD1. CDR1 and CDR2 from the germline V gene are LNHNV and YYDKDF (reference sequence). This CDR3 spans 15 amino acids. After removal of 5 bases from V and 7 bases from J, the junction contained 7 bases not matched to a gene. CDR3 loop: CATSPRTGGSEKLFF. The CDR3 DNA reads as TGTGCCACCAGCCCTCGGACAGGGGGAAGTGAAAAACTGTTTTTT.

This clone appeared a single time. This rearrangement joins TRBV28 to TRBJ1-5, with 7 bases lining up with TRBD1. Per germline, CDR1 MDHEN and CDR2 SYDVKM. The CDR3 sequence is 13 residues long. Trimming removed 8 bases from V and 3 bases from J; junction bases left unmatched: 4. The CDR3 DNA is TGTGCCAGCCGAGGGGGCTTCAATCAGCCCCAGCATTTT. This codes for CASRGGFNQPQHF.

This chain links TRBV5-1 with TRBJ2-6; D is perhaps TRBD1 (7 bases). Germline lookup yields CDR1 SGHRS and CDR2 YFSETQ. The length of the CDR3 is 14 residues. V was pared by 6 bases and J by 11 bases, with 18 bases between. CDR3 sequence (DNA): TGCGCCAGCAACATGCAGGGGGAGGTTGACGTCCTGACTTTC. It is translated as CASNMQGEVDVLTF.

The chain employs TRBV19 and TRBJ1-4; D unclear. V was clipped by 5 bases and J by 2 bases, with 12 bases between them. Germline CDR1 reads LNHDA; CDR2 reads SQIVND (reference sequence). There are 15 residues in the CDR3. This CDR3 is CASSSPGSTNEKLFF. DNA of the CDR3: TGTGCCAGTAGTTCCCCCGGGTCGACTAATGAAAAACTGTTTTTT. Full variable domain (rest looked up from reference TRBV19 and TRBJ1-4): DGGITQSPKYLFRKEGQNVTLSCEQNLNHDAMYWYRQDPGQGLRLIYYSQIVNDFQKGDIAEGYSVSREKKESFPLTVTSAQKNPTAFYLCASSSPGSTNEKLFFGSGTQLSVL.

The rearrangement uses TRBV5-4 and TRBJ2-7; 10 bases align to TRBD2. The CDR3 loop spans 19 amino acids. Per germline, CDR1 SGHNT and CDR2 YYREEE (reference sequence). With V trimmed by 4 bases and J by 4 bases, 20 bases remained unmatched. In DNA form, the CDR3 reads TGTGCCAGCAGCCCCGCGATTAGCGGGGGGCCGACGTTCTCGTACGAGCAGTACTTC. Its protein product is CASSPAISGGPTFSYEQYF.

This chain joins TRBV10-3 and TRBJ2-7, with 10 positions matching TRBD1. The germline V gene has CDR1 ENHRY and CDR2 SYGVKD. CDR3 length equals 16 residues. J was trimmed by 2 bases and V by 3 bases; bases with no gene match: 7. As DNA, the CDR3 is TGTGCCATCAGTGAAGAAGGGACAGGGGATCCCTACGAGCAGTACTTC. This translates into CAISEEGTGDPYEQYF.

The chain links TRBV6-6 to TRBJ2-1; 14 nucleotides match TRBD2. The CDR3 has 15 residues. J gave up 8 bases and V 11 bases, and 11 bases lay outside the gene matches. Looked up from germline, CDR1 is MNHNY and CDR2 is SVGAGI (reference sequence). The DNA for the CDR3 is TGTGCCGTCCCGGCCGGACTAGCGGGGGGAGATGAGCAGTTCTTC. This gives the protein CAVPAGLAGGDEQFF.

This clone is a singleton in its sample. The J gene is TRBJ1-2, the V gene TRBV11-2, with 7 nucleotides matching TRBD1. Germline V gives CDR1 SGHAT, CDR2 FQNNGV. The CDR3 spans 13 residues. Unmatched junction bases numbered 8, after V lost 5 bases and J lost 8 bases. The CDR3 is CASSLGQEGGYTF. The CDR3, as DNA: TGTGCCAGCAGCCTCGGACAGGAGGGGGGCTACACCTTC.

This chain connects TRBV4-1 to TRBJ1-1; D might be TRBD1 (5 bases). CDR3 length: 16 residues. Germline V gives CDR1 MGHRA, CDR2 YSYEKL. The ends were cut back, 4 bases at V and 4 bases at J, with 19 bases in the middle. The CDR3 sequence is CASSPGAGPRSTEAFF. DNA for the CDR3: TGCGCCAGCAGCCCCGGGGCGGGGCCCCGTAGCACTGAAGCTTTCTTT.

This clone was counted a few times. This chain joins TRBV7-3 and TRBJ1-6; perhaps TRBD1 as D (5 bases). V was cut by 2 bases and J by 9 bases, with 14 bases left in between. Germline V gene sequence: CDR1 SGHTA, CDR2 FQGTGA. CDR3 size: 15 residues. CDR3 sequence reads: CASSLVGVGSSPLHF. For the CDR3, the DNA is TGTGCCAGCAGCTTAGTGGGGGTCGGGAGTTCACCCCTCCACTTT. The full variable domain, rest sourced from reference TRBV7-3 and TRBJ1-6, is GAGVSQTPSNKVTEKGKYVELRCDPISGHTALYWYRQSLGQGPEFLIYFQGTGAADDSGLPNDRFFAVRPEGSVSTLKIQRTERGDSAVYLCASSLVGVGSSPLHFGNGTRLTVT.